A single T cell receptor beta chain is shown here with its context. This specimen comes from a study of shared clonotypes between healthy human individuals. Repertoires were generated with immunoSEQ multiplex PCR, while TCRdb's copy carries only in-frame clones and drops some. The data contain approximately 2.5 million clones, 90% to 95% of them singletons. CDR3 length: 17 amino acids. Germline V gene sequence: CDR1 SGHTA, CDR2 FQGNSA. Trimming at V came to 3 bases and at J to 3 bases, leaving 11 bases not matched to a gene. Sequenced sample: naive CD4+ T cells sorted from blood. As to subset: CD45RA+ positively selected. The rearrangement uses TRBV7-2 and TRBJ2-7; 10 nucleotides line up with TRBD1. The receptor was isolated from a man between 18 and 29 years old in good health. This CDR3 is CASSFRDRGGFGYEQYF. The CDR3 DNA sequence: TGTGCCAGCAGCTTCCGGGACAGGGGCGGTTTTGGCTACGAGCAGTACTTC. The variable domain in full, with the rest retrieved from reference TRBV7-2 and TRBJ2-7, is GAGVSQSPSNKVTEKGKDVELRCDPISGHTALYWYRQSLGQGLEFLIYFQGNSAPDKSGLPSDRFSAERTGGSVSTLTIQRTQQEDSAVYLCASSFRDRGGFGYEQYFGPGTRLTVT.